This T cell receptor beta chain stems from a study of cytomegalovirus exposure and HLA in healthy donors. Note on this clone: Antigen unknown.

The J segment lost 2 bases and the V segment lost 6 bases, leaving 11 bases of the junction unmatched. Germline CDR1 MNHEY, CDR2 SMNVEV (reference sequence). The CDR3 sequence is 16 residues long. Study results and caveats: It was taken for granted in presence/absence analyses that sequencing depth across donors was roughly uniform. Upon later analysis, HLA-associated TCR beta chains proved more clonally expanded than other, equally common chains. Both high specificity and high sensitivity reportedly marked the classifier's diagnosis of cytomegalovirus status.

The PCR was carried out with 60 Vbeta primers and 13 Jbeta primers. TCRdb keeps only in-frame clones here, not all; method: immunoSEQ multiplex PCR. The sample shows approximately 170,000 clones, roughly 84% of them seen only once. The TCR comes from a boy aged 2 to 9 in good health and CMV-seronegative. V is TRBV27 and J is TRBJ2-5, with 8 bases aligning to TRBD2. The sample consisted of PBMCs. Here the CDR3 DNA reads TGTGCCAGCAGCCTTTCCGGGCGGGGGGTGCAAGAGACCCAGTACTTC. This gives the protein CASSLSGRGVQETQYF.